The clone carrying this TCR beta chain was detected ten times or more. Its target is not known. Time point: newly diagnosed GD, antithyroid drugs for less than 3 months. Construction of the TCR library relied on RNA isolated from PBMCs. The CDR3 extends over 16 amino acids. Trimming took off 5 bases at V and 2 bases at J, with 16 bases between the two ends. The sample originates from a study of regulatory T cells in long-lasting Graves disease. Findings of the study overall: Persistent Graves' disease cases displayed lower TCR diversity than newly diagnosed ones. The small sample size may have reduced accuracy.

Assembly of TCR beta libraries relied on iRepertoire HTBI primers together with Arm-PCR of CDR3 regions. One entry per CDR3 protein, called by TCRdb with MiXCR from the multiplex PCR reads. The sample holds 540,000 or so distinct CDR3 sequences, approximately 13% seen once. These data also formed part of another study, on T cells in Graves' hyperthyroidism and ophthalmopathy.

The receptor comes from a man in his thirties or forties with Graves disease. Sequencing was performed on peripheral blood mononuclear cells (PBMCs), taken at new diagnosis, from a patient treated with antithyroid drugs. The chain couples TRBV12-3 or TRBV12-4 to TRBJ1-5; possible D gene TRBD1, 5 bases. DNA of the CDR3: TGTGCCAGCAGTCCCCTGGGAGGGGCTGGCAATCAGCCCCAGCATTTT. It encodes CASSPLGGAGNQPQHF.